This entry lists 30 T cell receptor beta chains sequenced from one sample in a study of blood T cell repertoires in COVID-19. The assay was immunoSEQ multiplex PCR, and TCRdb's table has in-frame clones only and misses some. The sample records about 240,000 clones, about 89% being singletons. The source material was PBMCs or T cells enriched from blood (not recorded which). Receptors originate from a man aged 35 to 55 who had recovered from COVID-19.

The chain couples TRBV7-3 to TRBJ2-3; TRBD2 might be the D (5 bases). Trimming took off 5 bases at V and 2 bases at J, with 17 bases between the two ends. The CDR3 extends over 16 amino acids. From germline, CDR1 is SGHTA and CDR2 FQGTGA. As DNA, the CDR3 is TGTGCCAGCAGCCAATTCCCTTGGAGGAACACAGATACGCAGTATTTT. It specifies CASSQFPWRNTDTQYF.

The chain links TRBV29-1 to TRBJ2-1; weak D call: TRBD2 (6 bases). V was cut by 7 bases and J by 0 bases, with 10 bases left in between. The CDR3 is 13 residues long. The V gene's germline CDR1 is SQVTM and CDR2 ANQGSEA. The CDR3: CSGRRGSYNEQFF. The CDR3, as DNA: TGCAGCGGACGGAGGGGCTCCTACAATGAGCAGTTCTTC.

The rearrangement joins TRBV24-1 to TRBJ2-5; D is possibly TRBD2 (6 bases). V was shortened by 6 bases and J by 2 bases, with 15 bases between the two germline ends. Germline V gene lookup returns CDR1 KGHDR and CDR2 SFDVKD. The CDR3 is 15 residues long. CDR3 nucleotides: TGTGCCACCAGTTACGGAGGGGATTCACAAGAGACCCAGTACTTC. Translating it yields CATSYGGDSQETQYF.

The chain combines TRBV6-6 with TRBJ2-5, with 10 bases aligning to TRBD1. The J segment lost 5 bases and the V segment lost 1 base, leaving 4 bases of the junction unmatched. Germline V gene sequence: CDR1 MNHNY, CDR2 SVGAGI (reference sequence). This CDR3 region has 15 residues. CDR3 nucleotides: TGTGCCAGCAGTTACTGGGACAGGGGCGGGGAGACCCAGTACTTC. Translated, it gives CASSYWDRGGETQYF.

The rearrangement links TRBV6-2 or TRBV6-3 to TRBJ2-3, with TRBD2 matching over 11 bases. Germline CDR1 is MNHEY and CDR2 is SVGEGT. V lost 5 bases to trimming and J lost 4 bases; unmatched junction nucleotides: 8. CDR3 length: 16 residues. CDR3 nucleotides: TGTGCCAGCAGTGGCTTGACTAGCGGGATATCAGATACGCAGTATTTT. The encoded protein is CASSGLTSGISDTQYF.

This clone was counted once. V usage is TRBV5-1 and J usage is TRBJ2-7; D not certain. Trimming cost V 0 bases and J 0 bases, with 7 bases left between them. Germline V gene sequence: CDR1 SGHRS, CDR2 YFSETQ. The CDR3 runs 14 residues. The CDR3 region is CASSLEPTSYEQYF. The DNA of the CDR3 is TGCGCCAGCAGCTTGGAGCCCACCTCCTACGAGCAGTACTTC.

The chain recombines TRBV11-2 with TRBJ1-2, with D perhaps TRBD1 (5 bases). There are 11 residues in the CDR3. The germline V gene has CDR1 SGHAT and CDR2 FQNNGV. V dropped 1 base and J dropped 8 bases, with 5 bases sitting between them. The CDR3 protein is CASSLGGGYTF. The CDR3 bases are TGTGCCAGCAGCTTAGGGGGCGGCTACACCTTC. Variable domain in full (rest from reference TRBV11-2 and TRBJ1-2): EAGVAQSPRYKIIEKRQSVAFWCNPISGHATLYWYQQILGQGPKLLIQFQNNGVVDDSQLPKDRFSAERLKGVDSTLKIQPAKLEDSAVYLCASSLGGGYTFGSGTRLTVV.

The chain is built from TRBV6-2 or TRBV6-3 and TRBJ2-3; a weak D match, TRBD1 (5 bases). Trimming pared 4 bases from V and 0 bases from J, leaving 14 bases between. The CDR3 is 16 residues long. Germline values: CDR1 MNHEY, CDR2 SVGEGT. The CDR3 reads CASSLGVHPSTDTQYF. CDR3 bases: TGTGCCAGCAGTTTAGGGGTTCATCCTAGCACAGATACGCAGTATTTT.

CDR3 nucleotides: TGTGCCAGCACCAGGACGGGGTACAGCGAGCAGTACTTC. It codes for CASTRTGYSEQYF. The V and J genes are TRBV12-3 or TRBV12-4 and TRBJ2-7; TRBD2 might be the D (5 bases). Between the trimmed V and J ends, which lost 7 bases and 6 bases, there was a span of 16 bases. The CDR3 sequence is 13 residues long.

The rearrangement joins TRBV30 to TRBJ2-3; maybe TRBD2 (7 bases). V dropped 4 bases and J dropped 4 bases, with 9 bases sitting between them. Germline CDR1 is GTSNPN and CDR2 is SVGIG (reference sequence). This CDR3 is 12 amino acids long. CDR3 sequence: CAWKGGPDTQYF. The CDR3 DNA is TGTGCCTGGAAGGGGGGGCCAGATACGCAGTATTTT.

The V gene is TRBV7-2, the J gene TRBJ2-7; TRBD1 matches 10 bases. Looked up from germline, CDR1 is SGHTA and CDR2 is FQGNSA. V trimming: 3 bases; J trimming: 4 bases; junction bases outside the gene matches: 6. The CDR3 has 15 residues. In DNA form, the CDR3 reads TGTGCCAGCAGCTTCGTCGGGACAGGGGTATACGAGCAGTACTTC. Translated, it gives CASSFVGTGVYEQYF.

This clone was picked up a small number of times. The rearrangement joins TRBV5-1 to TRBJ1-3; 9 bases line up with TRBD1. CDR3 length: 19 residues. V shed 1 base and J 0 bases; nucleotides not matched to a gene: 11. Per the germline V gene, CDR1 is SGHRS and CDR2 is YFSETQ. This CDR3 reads CASSLSGTGTRTSGNTIYF. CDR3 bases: TGCGCCAGCAGCTTGTCCGGGACAGGGACTAGAACCTCTGGAAACACCATATATTTT. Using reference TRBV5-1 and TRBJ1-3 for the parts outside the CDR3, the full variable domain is KAGVTQTPRYLIKTRGQQVTLSCSPISGHRSVSWYQQTPGQGLQFLFEYFSETQRNKGNFPGRFSGRQFSNSRSEMNVSTLELGDSALYLCASSLSGTGTRTSGNTIYFGEGSWLTVV.

The CDR3 DNA reads as TGTGCCAGTAGTATAGGGGCAAGCCTTAGCAATCAGCCCCAGCATTTT. It yields the protein CASSIGASLSNQPQHF. V is TRBV19 and J is TRBJ1-5; D unresolved. V lost 1 base to trimming and J lost 0 bases, with 10 bases between them. CDR3 length: 16 residues. Germline-derived CDR1 and CDR2 are LNHDA and SQIVND (reference sequence).

DNA of the CDR3: TGTGCCAGCAGCCCCAGGACCTTGACTAGCGGGAGGAACACCGGGGAGCTGTTTTTT. Translation gives CASSPRTLTSGRNTGELFF. The V gene is TRBV7-3, the J gene TRBJ2-2; 12 bases match TRBD2. The V gene end was trimmed by 5 bases and the J gene end by 1 base; junction bases not matched to a gene: 11. CDR1 SGHTA and CDR2 FQGTGA come from the germline V gene. The CDR3 contains 19 residues.

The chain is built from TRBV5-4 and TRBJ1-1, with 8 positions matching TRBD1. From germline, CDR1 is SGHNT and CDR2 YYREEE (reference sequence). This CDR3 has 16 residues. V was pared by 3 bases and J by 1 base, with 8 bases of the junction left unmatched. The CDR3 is CASSSGHRGGNTEAFF. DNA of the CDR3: TGTGCCAGCAGCTCGGGCCACAGGGGGGGGAACACTGAAGCTTTCTTT.

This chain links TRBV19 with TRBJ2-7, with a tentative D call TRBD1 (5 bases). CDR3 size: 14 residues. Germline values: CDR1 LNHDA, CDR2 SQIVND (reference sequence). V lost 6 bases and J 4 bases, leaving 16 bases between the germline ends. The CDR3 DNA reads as TGTGCCAGTAGGGCAGACAGCAGCTTTTACGAGCAGTACTTC. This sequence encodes CASRADSSFYEQYF.

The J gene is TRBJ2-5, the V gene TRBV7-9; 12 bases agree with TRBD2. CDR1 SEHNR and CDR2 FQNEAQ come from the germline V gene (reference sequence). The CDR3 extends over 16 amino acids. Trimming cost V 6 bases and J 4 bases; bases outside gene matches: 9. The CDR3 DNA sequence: TGTGCCAGCAGAAACCCTAGCGGGGGGGCGTCAGAGACCCAGTACTTC. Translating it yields CASRNPSGGASETQYF.

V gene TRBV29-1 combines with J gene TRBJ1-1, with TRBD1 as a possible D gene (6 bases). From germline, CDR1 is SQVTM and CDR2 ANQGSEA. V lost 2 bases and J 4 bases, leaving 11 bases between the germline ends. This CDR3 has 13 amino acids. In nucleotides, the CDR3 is TGCAGCGTTGAAAAGGGGGTTAGCACTGAAGCTTTCTTT. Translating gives CSVEKGVSTEAFF.

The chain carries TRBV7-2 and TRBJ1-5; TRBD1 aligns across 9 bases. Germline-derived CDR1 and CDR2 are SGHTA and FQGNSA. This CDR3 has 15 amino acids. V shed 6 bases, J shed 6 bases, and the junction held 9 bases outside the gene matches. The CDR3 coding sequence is TGTGCCAGCAGTCTCGGACAGGGGATGATTCAGCCCCAGCATTTT. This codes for CASSLGQGMIQPQHF.

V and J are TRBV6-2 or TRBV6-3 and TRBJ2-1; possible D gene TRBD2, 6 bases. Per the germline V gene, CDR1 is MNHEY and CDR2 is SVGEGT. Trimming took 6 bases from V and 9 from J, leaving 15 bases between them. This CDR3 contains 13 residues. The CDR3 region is CASSSWRAREQFF. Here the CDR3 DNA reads TGTGCCAGCAGCTCGTGGAGGGCCCGTGAGCAGTTCTTC.

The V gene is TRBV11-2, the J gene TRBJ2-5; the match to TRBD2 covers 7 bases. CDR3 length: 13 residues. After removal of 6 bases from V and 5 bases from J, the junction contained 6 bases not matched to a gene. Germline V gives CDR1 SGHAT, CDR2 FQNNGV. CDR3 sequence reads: CASRATSAETQYF. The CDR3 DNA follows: TGTGCCAGCAGAGCAACTAGCGCGGAGACCCAGTACTTC.

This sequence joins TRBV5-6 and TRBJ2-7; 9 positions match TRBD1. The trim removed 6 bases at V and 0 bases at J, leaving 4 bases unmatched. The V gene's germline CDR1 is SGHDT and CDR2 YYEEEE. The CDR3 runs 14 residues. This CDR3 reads CASTPGQGSYEQYF. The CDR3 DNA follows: TGTGCCAGCACCCCGGGACAGGGCTCCTACGAGCAGTACTTC.

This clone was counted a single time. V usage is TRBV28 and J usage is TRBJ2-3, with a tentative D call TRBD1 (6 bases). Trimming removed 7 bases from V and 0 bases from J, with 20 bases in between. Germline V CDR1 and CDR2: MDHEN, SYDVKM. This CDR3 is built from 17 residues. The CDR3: CASNPWTDNPSTDTQYF. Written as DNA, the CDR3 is TGTGCCAGCAATCCATGGACAGATAATCCTAGCACAGATACGCAGTATTTT.

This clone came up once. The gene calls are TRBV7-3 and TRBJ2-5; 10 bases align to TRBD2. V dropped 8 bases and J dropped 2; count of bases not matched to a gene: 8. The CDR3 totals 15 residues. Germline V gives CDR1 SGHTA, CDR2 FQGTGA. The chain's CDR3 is CASSRLAGVQETQYF. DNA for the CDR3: TGTGCCAGCTCTAGGCTAGCGGGGGTACAAGAGACCCAGTACTTC.

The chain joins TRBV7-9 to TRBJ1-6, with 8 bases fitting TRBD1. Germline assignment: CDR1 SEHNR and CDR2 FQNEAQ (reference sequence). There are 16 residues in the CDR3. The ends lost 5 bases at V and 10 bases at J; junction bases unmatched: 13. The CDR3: CASSPWTGRMRSPLHF. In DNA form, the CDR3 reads TGTGCCAGCAGCCCCTGGACAGGGAGGATGAGATCACCCCTCCACTTT.

The CDR3 loop is CASSVGTAQTEANSPLHF. For the CDR3, the DNA is TGTGCCAGCAGCGTCGGGACAGCACAGACGGAAGCGAATTCACCCCTCCACTTT. The chain recombines TRBV9 with TRBJ1-6, with TRBD1 matching 7 bases. V was pared by 2 bases and J by 7 bases, with 15 bases of the junction left unmatched. The CDR3 sequence is 18 residues long. CDR1 is SGDLS, CDR2 YYNGEE, per germline.

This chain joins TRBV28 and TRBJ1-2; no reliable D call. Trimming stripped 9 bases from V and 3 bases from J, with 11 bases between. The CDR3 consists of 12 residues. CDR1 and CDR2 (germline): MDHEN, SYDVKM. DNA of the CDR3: TGTGCCAGTCGTTGGCCTCACTATGGCTACACCTTC. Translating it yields CASRWPHYGYTF.

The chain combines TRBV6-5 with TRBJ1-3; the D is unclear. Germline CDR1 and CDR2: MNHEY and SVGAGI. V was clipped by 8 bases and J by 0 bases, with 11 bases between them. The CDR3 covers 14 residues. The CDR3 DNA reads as TGTGCCAGCCGCCGTTTGAGCTCTGGAAACACCATATATTTT. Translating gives CASRRLSSGNTIYF.

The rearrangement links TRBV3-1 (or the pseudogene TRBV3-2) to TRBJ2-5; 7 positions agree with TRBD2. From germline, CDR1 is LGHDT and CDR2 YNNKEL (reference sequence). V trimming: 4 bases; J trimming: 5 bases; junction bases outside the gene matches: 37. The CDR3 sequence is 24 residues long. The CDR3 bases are TGTGCCAGCAGCCCCTCAACCCCAGATACAGAGTCCCGCGAGAAGCGGGACGGGCTCGAGACCCAGTACTTC. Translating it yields CASSPSTPDTESREKRDGLETQYF.

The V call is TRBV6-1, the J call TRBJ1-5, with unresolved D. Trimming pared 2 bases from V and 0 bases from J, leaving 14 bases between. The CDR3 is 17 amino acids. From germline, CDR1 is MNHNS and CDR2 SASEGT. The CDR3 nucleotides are TGTGCCAGCAGTGAACAGATAGGAGGGTATAGCAATCAGCCCCAGCATTTT. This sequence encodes CASSEQIGGYSNQPQHF.